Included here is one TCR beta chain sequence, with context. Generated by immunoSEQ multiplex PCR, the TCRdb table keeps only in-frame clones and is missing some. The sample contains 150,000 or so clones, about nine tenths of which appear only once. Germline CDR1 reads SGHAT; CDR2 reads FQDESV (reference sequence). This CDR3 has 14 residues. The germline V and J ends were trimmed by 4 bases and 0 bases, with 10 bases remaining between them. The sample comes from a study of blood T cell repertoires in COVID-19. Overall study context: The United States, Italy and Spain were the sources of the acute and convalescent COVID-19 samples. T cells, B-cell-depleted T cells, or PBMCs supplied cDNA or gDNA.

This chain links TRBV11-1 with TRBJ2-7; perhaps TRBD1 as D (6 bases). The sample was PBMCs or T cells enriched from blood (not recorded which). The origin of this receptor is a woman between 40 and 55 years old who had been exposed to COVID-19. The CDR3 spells CASSSLQGSYEQYF. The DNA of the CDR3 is TGTGCCAGCAGCTCCTTACAGGGCTCCTACGAGCAGTACTTC.